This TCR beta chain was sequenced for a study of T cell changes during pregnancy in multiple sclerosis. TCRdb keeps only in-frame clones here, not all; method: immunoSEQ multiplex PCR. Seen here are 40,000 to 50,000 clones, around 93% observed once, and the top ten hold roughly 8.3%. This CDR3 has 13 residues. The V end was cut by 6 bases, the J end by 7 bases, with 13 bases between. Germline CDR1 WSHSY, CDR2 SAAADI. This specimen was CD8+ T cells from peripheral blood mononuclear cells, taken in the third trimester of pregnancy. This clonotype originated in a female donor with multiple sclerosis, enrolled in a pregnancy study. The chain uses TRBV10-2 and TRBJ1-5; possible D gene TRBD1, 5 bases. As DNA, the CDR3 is TGCGCCAGCAGCGAGGGGCAGTTGCAGCCCCAGCATTTT. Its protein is CASSEGQLQPQHF.